Below, one T cell receptor (beta chain) is given with its context. The time point is: baseline pretreatment blood. As for treatment: 15 Gy SBRT to primary tumor, nephrectomy 4 weeks later. This record belongs to a study of radiation and T cells in renal cell carcinoma. The method was immunoSEQ multiplex PCR; TCRdb's version includes in-frame clones alone and lacks a portion of them. The table includes roughly 130,000 clones, around nine tenths detected once. The V end lost 4 bases, the J end lost 6 bases, and 10 bases lay between the germline ends. The CDR3 is 13 residues long. Germline CDR1 and CDR2: SGHDT and YYEEEE.

This sequence originates from a woman aged 45-60 years with renal cell carcinoma. The chain recombines TRBV5-6 with TRBJ2-2; D is tentatively TRBD1 or TRBD2 (5 bases each). Here the sequenced sample was blood, taken from a patient whose treatment included radiotherapy and nephrectomy. The DNA for the CDR3 is TGTGCCAGCAGCAGGGACCTATCCGGGGAGCTGTTTTTT. It encodes CASSRDLSGELFF. The entire variable domain, with the rest obtained from reference TRBV5-6 and TRBJ2-2, is as follows: DAGVTQSPTHLIKTRGQQVTLRCSPKSGHDTVSWYQQALGQGPQFIFQYYEEEERQRGNFPDRFSGHQFPNYSSELNVNALLLGDSALYLCASSRDLSGELFFGEGSRLTVL.